This TCR beta chain was found in a study of T cell changes during pregnancy in multiple sclerosis. Germline V gives CDR1 SGDLS, CDR2 YYNGEE. This CDR3 region has 14 residues. V was pared by 4 bases and J by 5 bases, with 16 bases between. TCRdb keeps only in-frame clones here, not all; method: immunoSEQ multiplex PCR. Of tens of thousands of clones listed, roughly 92% are singletons. V usage is TRBV9 and J usage is TRBJ2-7; weak D call: TRBD1 (6 bases). This specimen was peripheral blood, taken in the second trimester of pregnancy. The TCR was taken from a female donor with multiple sclerosis, enrolled in a pregnancy study. The CDR3 is CASSPRTVVDEQYF. In nucleotides, the CDR3 is TGTGCCAGCAGCCCCCGGACAGTCGTTGACGAGCAGTACTTC.